This T cell receptor beta chain stems from a study of CXCR3-negative and CXCR3-positive naive CD8 T cells (dated by TCRdb to about 2019). General notes on the study: In total, approximately 150 million TRB reads were obtained, corresponding to roughly 1.5 +/- 0.3 million reads per library. The diversity and physicochemical repertoire analyses included approximately ten donors pooled from two independent experiments. Naive subsets from roughly 5 donors and memory cells from 3 donors were included in the TRBV-TRBJ cluster analysis.

The sample was run on a NextSeq 550. The Human TCR Profiling Kit (MiLaboratory) was used to prepare UMI-labeled 5' RACE TRB cDNA libraries. The full amount of extracted RNA was used for cDNA synthesis, and the full amount of resulting cDNA was used for PCR amplification. Libraries were prepared in parallel with an identical number of PCR cycles. From the authors' description of their analysis: MIGEC and MiXCR extracted about 53,000 +/- 10,000 unique UMI-labeled TRB cDNA molecules per library, requiring at least two reads per UMI. On average, around 40,000 +/- 10,000 functional in-frame TRB CDR3 nucleotide clonotypes lacking stop codons were found per library. After downsampling to 5000 UMI-labeled TRB molecules per sample, diversity metrics, including normalized Shannon-Wiener and Chao1, were computed in VDJtools. Clonotype-size-weighted physicochemical properties of the central five CDR3 residues (interaction energy, strength, volume and Kidera factor 4) were computed in VDJtools. TCRdb reanalyzed the reads, keeping one entry per CDR3 protein sequence and omitting DNA. What appears here as the V and J calls and clone size reflects TCRdb's work, not the paper's. The sample table gives about 130,000 distinct CDR3 sequences. The top ten hold 0.29% of the sample.

The germline V gene (reference sequence) yields SEHNR for CDR1 and FQNEAQ for CDR2. Including cysteine and phenylalanine, the CDR3 has 15 amino acids. DNA for this receptor is not on file. For each CD8+ T cell subset, flow sorting was done in triplicate, and 300,000 or so cells per subset went directly into RLT lysis buffer. To keep memory contaminants out, a stringent definition of naive CD8+ T cells was applied: CD45RO-CCR7+CD27+CD95-. Using standard density gradient centrifugation, peripheral blood mononuclear cells were isolated from buffy coats. Naive CXCR3-negative and CXCR3-positive CD8+ T cells were flow-sorted using a FACSAria III. An RNeasy Mini Kit was used to extract total RNA from the sorted cells. Worth noting for this clonotype: Which antigen it targets is not known.

General study outcomes and caveats: Surface CD5, linked to self-reactivity in mice, was comparable between naive subsets; TCR interaction strength was therefore also inferred from TRB CDR3 physicochemical properties. Freshly isolated PBMCs were used for most assays because CXCR3 expression went down partially after cryopreservation. TRB CDR3s from CXCR3-positive naive cells showed higher hydrophobicity (lower Kidera factor 4), lower energy, and higher strength and volume indices than CXCR3-negative naive cells. Repertoire diversity was comparably high in both naive subsets but much lower in memory CD8+ T cells. TRBV-TRBJ usage was similar between naive CXCR3-negative and CXCR3-positive cells from the same donor, while memory cells showed distinct patterns.

The clonotype was recovered from a human donor in good health. Some clones in this sample may be carry-over from other donors' samples. This receptor chain uses TRBV7-9 and TRBJ2-7; the TCRdb D gene call, TRBD2, has no DNA to confirm it. The sample taken for sequencing was naive CXCR3- CD8+ T cells from blood. The cell subset or site label, read with the paper, signifies: CD45RO-CCR7+CD27+CD95- naive CD8+ T cells lacking CXCR3 (TNR3-). The CDR3 has the sequence CASSSLTSSAYEQYF.